This T cell receptor (beta chain) was recorded in a study of T cell clonality in common variable immunodeficiency. This clone was detected ten times or more. Its antigen is not known. From the germline J gene comes the end of the CDR3, since the read stops 3 residues before it. Study observations and caveats: Compared with healthy controls, CVID subjects showed increased TCRbeta clonality, mostly in about a third. Reportedly, TCR beta sequences from common variable immunodeficiency showed fewer deletions and N-nucleotide insertions.

Germline CDR1 is GTSNPN and CDR2 is SVGIG (reference sequence). The CDR3 contains 14 residues. Control and CVID samples contributed equal amounts of genomic DNA. Method: immunoSEQ multiplex PCR; TCRdb's copy keeps in-frame clones and lacks some. This sample carries around 60,000 clones, none of them present only once. Blood samples were heparinized, about 4.5 to 8 ml per donor. The chain carries TRBV30 and TRBJ1-5, with 8 bases aligning to TRBD1. Sequencing was done on a sample of peripheral blood mononuclear cells. The TCR originated in a person between 18 and 70 years old in good health. The CDR3 loop reads CAEGDRLTGQPQHF. The CDR3 DNA, read in part, is TGTGCTGAAGGGGACAGGTTAACGGGCCAGCCC.